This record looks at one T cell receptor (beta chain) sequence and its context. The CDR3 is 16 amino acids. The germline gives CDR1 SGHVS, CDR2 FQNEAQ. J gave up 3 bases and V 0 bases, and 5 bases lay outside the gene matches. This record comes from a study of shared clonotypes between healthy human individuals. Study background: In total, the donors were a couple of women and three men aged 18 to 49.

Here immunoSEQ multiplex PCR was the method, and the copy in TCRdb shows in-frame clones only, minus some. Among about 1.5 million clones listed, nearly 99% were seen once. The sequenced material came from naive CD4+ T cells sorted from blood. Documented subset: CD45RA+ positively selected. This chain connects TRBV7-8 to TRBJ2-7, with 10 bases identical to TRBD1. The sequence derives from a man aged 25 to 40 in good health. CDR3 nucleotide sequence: TGTGCCAGCAGCTTAGCGGCGGGACAGGGGCTCTACGAGCAGTACTTC. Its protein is CASSLAAGQGLYEQYF.